This entry lists 21 T cell receptor beta chains sequenced from one sample in a study of prognosis after radiotherapy for stage I lung cancer (dated by TCRdb to the early 2020s). The sequencing machine was an Illumina HiSeq 3000. Two rounds of multiplex PCR were performed to amplify the TCR beta CDR3 region from genomic DNA. The first PCR round used primers specific to each TRBV and TRBJ gene, and the primer sequences were filed in Chinese patent CN105087789A. The raw public reads went through TCRdb reprocessing: fastp at Q25, MiXCR clone calling, in-frame beta chains kept. CDR3 protein sequences are deduplicated, and each keeps its most common genes and DNA. The sample table contains tens of thousands of distinct CDR3 sequences; only one count was recorded for about 24% of them. 25% to 30% of the sample rests with the top ten. Sequencing used PBMCs, obtained before or after stereotactic body radiation therapy (not recorded which). These receptors originate from a donor aged 50 or older with non-small cell lung cancer.

In its sample, this clonotype was seen many times. This chain joins TRBV12-3 or TRBV12-4 and TRBJ1-5; a weak D match, TRBD1 (5 bases). V was pared by 11 bases and J by 2 bases, with 13 bases between. This CDR3 spans 13 amino acids. CDR3 sequence: CACGRGGNQPQHF. CDR3 DNA: TGTGCCTGCGGAAGGGGTGGCAATCAGCCCCAGCATTTT.

Note on this clonotype: Given a far larger clone just one base away, this is likely a sequencing read error. The gene calls are TRBV6-4 and TRBJ2-1; 11 bases line up with TRBD2. CDR3 length: 14 residues. Germline V gene data show CDR1 as MRHNA and CDR2 as SNTAGT. Germline trimming cut 8 bases from V and 5 bases from J; bases unmatched to any gene: 5. The CDR3 DNA is TGTGCCAGCCTCGTGACTAGCGGGAACAATGAGCAGTTCTTC. It specifies CASLVTSGNNEQFF.

This clonotype showed up many times. The V gene is TRBV18, the J gene TRBJ2-2; 11 bases map to TRBD2. V was clipped by 0 bases and J by 4 bases; unmatched bases: 1. CDR3 length: 16 amino acids. The germline V gene encodes CDR1 KGHSH and CDR2 LQKENI. The CDR3, as DNA: TGTGCCAGCTCACCACCGGGACTAGCGGCCACCGGGGAGCTGTTTTTT. Amino acid sequence: CASSPPGLAATGELFF. The full variable domain, rest sourced from reference TRBV18 and TRBJ2-2, is NAGVMQNPRHLVRRRGQEARLRCSPMKGHSHVYWYRQLPEEGLKFMVYLQKENIIDESGMPKERFSAEFPKEGPSILRIQQVVRGDSAAYFCASSPPGLAATGELFFGEGSRLTVL.

This clonotype was observed at least ten times. The rearrangement joins TRBV27 to TRBJ1-6, with D possibly TRBD1 on 5 matching bases. This CDR3 is 14 amino acids long. V was pared by 2 bases and J by 9 bases, with 11 bases between. Germline V lookup: CDR1 MNHEY, CDR2 SMNVEV (reference sequence). CDR3 DNA: TGTGCCAGCAGTTTAAAGGGGACGGCTTCACCCCTCCACTTT. Translation: CASSLKGTASPLHF.

To note about this clonotype: A much larger clone is a single base away; this may be a read error. The chain employs TRBV6-1 and TRBJ1-2, with 7 bases that match TRBD1. The CDR3 has 13 amino acids. Germline lookup yields CDR1 MNHNS and CDR2 SASEGT. The CDR3 here is CTSSRGRDYGYTF. The CDR3 coding sequence is TGTACCAGCAGTAGGGGGCGCGACTATGGCTACACCTTC.

This clonotype was seen at least ten times. The rearrangement uses TRBV7-9 and TRBJ2-2; 9 bases are a match to TRBD1. CDR3 length: 15 residues. The V gene's germline CDR1 is SEHNR and CDR2 FQNEAQ (reference sequence). J was trimmed by 5 bases and V by 1 base; bases with no gene match: 2. DNA of the CDR3: TGTGCCAGCAGCTTAGGGACAGGGGCTACCGGGGAGCTGTTTTTT. Translation: CASSLGTGATGELFF.

This clonotype was found once. A single base separates this from a much larger clone, so it may be a read error. CDR3 in amino acids: CAIRPSGIAEAFF. The CDR3 DNA sequence: TGTGCCATCAGACCTTCAGGGATAGCTGAAGCTTTCTTT. The chain employs TRBV6-2 or TRBV6-3 and TRBJ1-1; tentatively, D is TRBD1 (5 bases). The CDR3 sequence is 13 residues long. Trimming stripped 10 bases from V and 6 bases from J, with 18 bases between. Germline V gene data show CDR1 as MNHEY and CDR2 as SVGEGT.

There are many counts of this clonotype. The chain is built from TRBV27 and TRBJ2-7, with D perhaps assigned TRBD1 or TRBD2 (7 bases each). Germline V gives CDR1 MNHEY, CDR2 SMNVEV (reference sequence). With 2 bases removed from V and 3 bases from J, the gap between germline ends came to 11 bases. The CDR3 sequence is 14 residues long. CDR3 residues: CASSLDREGYEQYF. CDR3 bases: TGTGCCAGCAGTTTAGACAGGGAGGGCTACGAGCAGTACTTC.

Ten or more counts support this clonotype. The chain recombines TRBV12-5 with TRBJ1-1; no reliable D call. The CDR3 consists of 12 residues. Trimming pared 5 bases from V and 7 bases from J, leaving 11 bases between. Looked up from germline, CDR1 is LGHNT and CDR2 is FRNRAP. Here the CDR3 DNA reads TGTGCTAGTGGTCCCAACACTTTTGAAGCTTTCTTT. Protein sequence: CASGPNTFEAFF.

This clonotype was observed many times. This CDR3 fails to terminate in the conserved phenylalanine or tryptophan, so it likely reflects a read error. Because the CDR3's place on the DNA is in doubt, the DNA is left out and the CDR3 is given as listed by TCRdb. The chain has TRBV5-8 and TRBJ2-7; the table gives TRBD1 as D, unverified against the DNA. The CDR3 has 12 residues if both end residues are counted. Germline CDR1 SGHTS, CDR2 YDEGEE. The CDR3: CASSSSRDKGAS.

Many counts were recorded for this clonotype. V usage is TRBV6-1 and J usage is TRBJ1-1; D perhaps matches TRBD1 (5 bases). Trimming pared 6 bases from V and 3 bases from J, leaving 17 bases between. This CDR3 is built from 15 residues. Looked up from germline, CDR1 is MNHNS and CDR2 is SASEGT. The CDR3 here is CASSLQGFVDTEAFF. The CDR3 DNA sequence: TGTGCCAGCAGCCTCCAGGGTTTCGTGGACACTGAAGCTTTCTTT.

There are many counts of this clonotype. The chain links TRBV12-3 or TRBV12-4 to TRBJ2-5, with 12 bases matching TRBD2. V gave up 6 bases and J gave up 7 bases; unmatched junction bases: 9. The CDR3 runs to 15 residues. CDR3: CASRSLAGGPRTQYF. CDR3 in DNA: TGTGCCAGCAGATCCCTAGCGGGGGGGCCGAGGACCCAGTACTTC.

In its sample, this clonotype was seen many times. This rearrangement joins TRBV28 to TRBJ2-1; 8 bases fit TRBD2. The length of the CDR3 is 15 residues. The germline V gene encodes CDR1 MDHEN and CDR2 SYDVKM. V lost 1 base and J lost 6; bases outside the gene matches: 5. The DNA of the CDR3 is TGTGCCAGCAGTTTATCCGGGGGGGGGGCCAATGAGCAGTTCTTC. Translated: CASSLSGGGANEQFF.

V is TRBV6-1 and J is TRBJ2-1, with 9 bases matching TRBD1. V lost 10 bases and J lost 3; bases outside the gene matches: 10. This CDR3 is 15 amino acids long. The V gene's germline CDR1 is MNHNS and CDR2 SASEGT. CDR3 loop: CANPLGGQGYNEQFF. The CDR3 DNA follows: TGTGCCAACCCCTTGGGGGGACAGGGCTACAATGAGCAGTTCTTC.

This clonotype was seen repeatedly, ten times or more. The chain combines TRBV20-1 with TRBJ2-3; 10 bases map to TRBD2. V lost 3 bases to trimming and J lost 5 bases; unmatched junction nucleotides: 11. Germline loops: CDR1 DFQATT, CDR2 SNEGSKA (reference sequence). The CDR3 loop spans 16 amino acids. CDR3 sequence: CSASFWELAGVDTQYF. The CDR3 DNA is TGCAGTGCTAGCTTCTGGGAGCTAGCGGGAGTAGATACGCAGTATTTT.

With respect to this clonotype: A read error may be the cause here, since a much bigger clone is one base away. The V gene is TRBV5-4, the J gene TRBJ2-3, with TRBD1 matching 7 bases. Germline V gene sequence: CDR1 SGHNT, CDR2 YYREEE (reference sequence). CDR3 length: 13 residues. Losses at the gene ends were 9 bases for V and 2 bases for J; bases not matched to a gene: 6. This CDR3 reads CATRGPLTDTQYF. In DNA form, the CDR3 reads TGTGCCACAAGGGGGCCTCTCACAGATACGCAGTATTTT.

This clonotype was observed many times. This chain connects TRBV19 to TRBJ2-2; a weak D match, TRBD1 (5 bases). CDR3 length equals 15 residues. In germline, CDR1 is LNHDA, CDR2 SQIVND (reference sequence). The V end was cut by 5 bases, the J end by 6 bases, with 16 bases between. CDR3 sequence reads: CASSRKTEVPGELFF. DNA of the CDR3: TGTGCCAGTAGTCGAAAGACAGAAGTCCCCGGGGAGCTGTTTTTT.

On this clonotype itself: Possible read error: a much larger clone is one base away. The genes are TRBV6-2 or TRBV6-3 and TRBJ2-4, with a possible D match to TRBD1 (5 bases). Germline CDR1 is MNHEY and CDR2 is SVGEGT. The CDR3 length is 15 residues. The V gene lost 5 bases and the J gene lost 8 bases, with 19 bases spanning the gap. CDR3: CASSEEMQGADIQYF. The CDR3 DNA reads as TGTGCCAGCAGTGAAGAGATGCAGGGCGCCGACATTCAGTACTTC.

This clonotype showed up just a few times. The chain is built from TRBV18 and TRBJ1-1; 8 bases are shared with TRBD1. Germline lookup yields CDR1 KGHSH and CDR2 LQKENI. This CDR3 is built from 14 residues. V was clipped by 6 bases and J by 7 bases; unmatched bases: 10. CDR3 region: CASSPGAGGDEAFF. CDR3 DNA: TGTGCCAGCTCCCCTGGGGCAGGGGGCGATGAAGCTTTCTTT.

This clonotype appeared many times. V is TRBV18 and J is TRBJ2-5; D call uncertain. Looked up from germline, CDR1 is KGHSH and CDR2 is LQKENI. The CDR3 loop spans 12 amino acids. The V end lost 3 bases, the J end lost 7 bases, and 9 bases lay between the germline ends. This CDR3 reads CASSPGSVTQYF. CDR3 nucleotide sequence: TGTGCCAGCTCACCGGGCAGCGTGACCCAGTACTTC.

This clonotype appeared many times. J is TRBJ2-3 and V is TRBV9; the match to TRBD2 covers 16 bases. CDR3 length: 17 amino acids. V was pared by 5 bases and J by 2 bases, with 5 bases of the junction left unmatched. Germline CDR1 is SGDLS and CDR2 is YYNGEE. DNA of the CDR3: TGTGCCAGCAGGGGGACTAGCGGGAGGGGTACCACAGATACGCAGTATTTT. It specifies CASRGTSGRGTTDTQYF.